Listed below are T cell receptor beta chains from one sample, sequenced in a study of shared clonotypes between healthy human individuals. Assay used: immunoSEQ multiplex PCR; TCRdb lists only in-frame clones, some missing. Of hundreds of thousands of clones listed, around 96% are singletons. The sequencing sample was made of naive CD8+ T cells sorted from blood. These receptors came from a woman aged 30 to 39 in good health. Each CDR3 is given with its conserved first and last residue. Fields, in order: J gene, V gene, clone size, D gene, CDR3 protein, CDR3 DNA. The D gene is left open where the match is weak. The size of a clone is reported for some rows only, either as once, few or many, or as a class for expanded clones.

TRBJ2-5,TRBV6-5,NA,TRBD2,CASTNVLAGEETQYF,TGTGCCAGCACCAACGTATTGGCGGGAGAAGAGACCCAGTACTTC
TRBJ2-3,TRBV11-2,NA,NA,CASSTDDTDTQYF,TGTGCCAGCAGCACCGACGACACAGATACGCAGTATTTT
TRBJ2-7,TRBV5-6,NA,TRBD2,CASSLNAGRARQNEQYF,TGTGCCAGCAGCTTAAATGCGGGGAGGGCCCGACAAAACGAGCAGTACTTC
TRBJ2-7,TRBV25-1,once,TRBD1,CASKGQGFNEQYF,TGTGCCAGCAAGGGACAGGGATTCAACGAGCAGTACTTC
TRBJ2-7,TRBV27,NA,NA,CASSLGLAHYEQYF,TGTGCCAGCAGTTTAGGGCTAGCTCACTACGAGCAGTACTTC
TRBJ1-5,TRBV19,NA,TRBD1,CASSRTGGPYSNQPQHF,TGTGCCAGTAGCCGGACAGGGGGCCCTTATAGCAATCAGCCCCAGCATTTT
TRBJ1-3,TRBV28,NA,NA,CASSSPGVSGNTIYF,TGTGCCAGCAGTTCGCCTGGGGTATCGGGAAACACCATATATTTT
TRBJ1-2,TRBV2,NA,NA,CASSELDIVAGYTF,TGTGCCAGCAGTGAATTGGACATTGTTGCTGGCTACACCTTC
TRBJ1-5,TRBV6-5,NA,TRBD1,CASSIGQGARQPQHF,TGTGCCAGCAGCATTGGACAGGGGGCCCGGCAGCCCCAGCATTTT
TRBJ1-5,TRBV19,NA,NA,CASSFMMSAGEQPQHF,TGTGCCAGTAGTTTCATGATGTCGGCAGGGGAGCAGCCCCAGCATTTT
TRBJ2-1,TRBV27,NA,TRBD1,CASSLGQGPYNEQFF,TGTGCCAGCAGTTTGGGACAGGGACCCTACAATGAGCAGTTCTTC
TRBJ1-5,TRBV19,once,TRBD1,CASDRGKILSNQPQHF,TGTGCCAGCGACAGGGGTAAAATCCTTAGCAATCAGCCCCAGCATTTT
TRBJ2-2,TRBV28,NA,NA,CASSPDSPNTGELFF,TGTGCCAGCAGTCCCGACAGCCCGAACACCGGGGAGCTGTTTTTT
TRBJ2-5,TRBV9,NA,NA,CASSVGESEQYF,TGTGCCAGCAGCGTAGGGGAGAGTGAGCAGTACTTC
TRBJ2-1,TRBV2,NA,TRBD2,CATSLAGTYNEQFF,TGTGCCACCTCGCTAGCGGGAACTTACAATGAGCAGTTCTTC
TRBJ2-7,TRBV25-1,NA,TRBD2,CASSESLLAGGSEQYF,TGTGCCAGCAGTGAATCTCTACTTGCGGGAGGGAGCGAGCAGTACTTC
TRBJ2-1,TRBV29-1,NA,TRBD2,CSGTSGTDNEQFF,TGCAGCGGGACTAGCGGGACCGACAATGAGCAGTTCTTC
TRBJ2-2,TRBV28,once,TRBD2,CASSLYRLAGVDTGELFF,TGTGCCAGCAGTTTATACCGGCTAGCGGGAGTCGACACCGGGGAGCTGTTTTTT
TRBJ1-2,TRBV11-2,NA,NA,CASGQTEASANYGYTF,TGTGCCAGCGGACAAACAGAGGCCAGCGCAAACTATGGCTACACCTTC
TRBJ2-3,TRBV13,NA,NA,CASSDTDTQYF,TGTGCCAGCAGCGACACAGATACGCAGTATTTT
TRBJ2-5,TRBV7-9,NA,NA,CASAQNGETQYF,TGTGCCAGCGCCCAGAATGGGGAGACCCAGTACTTC
TRBJ1-5,TRBV28,once,NA,CASSLVRLSNQPQHF,TGTGCCAGCAGTTTAGTCCGTCTGAGCAATCAGCCCCAGCATTTT
TRBJ2-5,TRBV7-9,NA,TRBD1,CASSLVGRGETQYF,TGTGCCAGCAGCTTAGTAGGCAGGGGGGAGACCCAGTACTTC
TRBJ2-3,TRBV27,NA,NA,CASSLLQPADTQYF,TGTGCCAGCAGTTTACTTCAGCCCGCAGATACGCAGTATTTT
TRBJ1-1,TRBV6-5,NA,NA,CASSYQDVTEAFF,TGTGCCAGCAGTTATCAGGATGTAACGGAAGCTTTCTTT
TRBJ2-7,TRBV13,NA,TRBD1,CASSLTGTGGYEQYF,TGTGCCAGCAGCCTCACCGGGACAGGGGGCTACGAGCAGTACTTC
TRBJ2-7,TRBV29-1,NA,NA,CSVVNGGPYEQYF,TGCAGCGTTGTAAACGGGGGACCCTACGAGCAGTACTTC
TRBJ1-4,TRBV28,NA,TRBD1,CASSLFDRDLFRTNEKLFF,TGTGCCAGCAGTTTATTTGACAGGGATTTATTTCGGACTAATGAAAAACTGTTTTTT
TRBJ2-7,TRBV5-1,NA,TRBD1,CASSWIRDSTYEQYF,TGCGCCAGCAGCTGGATCCGGGACAGCACCTACGAGCAGTACTTC
TRBJ2-7,TRBV28,NA,NA,CASSSLHWGSYEQYF,TGTGCCAGCAGTTCCCTCCATTGGGGCTCCTACGAGCAGTACTTC
TRBJ2-7,TRBV5-4,NA,NA,CASSSDGYEQYF,TGTGCCAGCAGTTCCGACGGCTACGAGCAGTACTTC
TRBJ2-7,TRBV27,NA,TRBD2,CASSPPGLVSEQYF,TGTGCCAGCAGCCCACCGGGACTAGTGAGCGAGCAGTACTTC
TRBJ2-4,TRBV5-6,once,NA,CASSFGQGGNIQYF,TGTGCCAGCAGCTTTGGCCAAGGGGGAAACATTCAGTACTTC
TRBJ2-1,TRBV29-1,NA,NA,CSVAKGVFSSYNEQFF,TGCAGCGTTGCGAAGGGGGTCTTCAGCTCCTACAATGAGCAGTTCTTC
TRBJ2-7,TRBV7-9,NA,NA,CASSRQSYEQYF,TGTGCCAGCAGCCGACAGAGCTACGAGCAGTACTTC
TRBJ2-5,TRBV5-6,NA,TRBD1,CASSLVGQGFVETQYF,TGTGCCAGCAGCTTGGTAGGACAGGGGTTCGTAGAGACCCAGTACTTC